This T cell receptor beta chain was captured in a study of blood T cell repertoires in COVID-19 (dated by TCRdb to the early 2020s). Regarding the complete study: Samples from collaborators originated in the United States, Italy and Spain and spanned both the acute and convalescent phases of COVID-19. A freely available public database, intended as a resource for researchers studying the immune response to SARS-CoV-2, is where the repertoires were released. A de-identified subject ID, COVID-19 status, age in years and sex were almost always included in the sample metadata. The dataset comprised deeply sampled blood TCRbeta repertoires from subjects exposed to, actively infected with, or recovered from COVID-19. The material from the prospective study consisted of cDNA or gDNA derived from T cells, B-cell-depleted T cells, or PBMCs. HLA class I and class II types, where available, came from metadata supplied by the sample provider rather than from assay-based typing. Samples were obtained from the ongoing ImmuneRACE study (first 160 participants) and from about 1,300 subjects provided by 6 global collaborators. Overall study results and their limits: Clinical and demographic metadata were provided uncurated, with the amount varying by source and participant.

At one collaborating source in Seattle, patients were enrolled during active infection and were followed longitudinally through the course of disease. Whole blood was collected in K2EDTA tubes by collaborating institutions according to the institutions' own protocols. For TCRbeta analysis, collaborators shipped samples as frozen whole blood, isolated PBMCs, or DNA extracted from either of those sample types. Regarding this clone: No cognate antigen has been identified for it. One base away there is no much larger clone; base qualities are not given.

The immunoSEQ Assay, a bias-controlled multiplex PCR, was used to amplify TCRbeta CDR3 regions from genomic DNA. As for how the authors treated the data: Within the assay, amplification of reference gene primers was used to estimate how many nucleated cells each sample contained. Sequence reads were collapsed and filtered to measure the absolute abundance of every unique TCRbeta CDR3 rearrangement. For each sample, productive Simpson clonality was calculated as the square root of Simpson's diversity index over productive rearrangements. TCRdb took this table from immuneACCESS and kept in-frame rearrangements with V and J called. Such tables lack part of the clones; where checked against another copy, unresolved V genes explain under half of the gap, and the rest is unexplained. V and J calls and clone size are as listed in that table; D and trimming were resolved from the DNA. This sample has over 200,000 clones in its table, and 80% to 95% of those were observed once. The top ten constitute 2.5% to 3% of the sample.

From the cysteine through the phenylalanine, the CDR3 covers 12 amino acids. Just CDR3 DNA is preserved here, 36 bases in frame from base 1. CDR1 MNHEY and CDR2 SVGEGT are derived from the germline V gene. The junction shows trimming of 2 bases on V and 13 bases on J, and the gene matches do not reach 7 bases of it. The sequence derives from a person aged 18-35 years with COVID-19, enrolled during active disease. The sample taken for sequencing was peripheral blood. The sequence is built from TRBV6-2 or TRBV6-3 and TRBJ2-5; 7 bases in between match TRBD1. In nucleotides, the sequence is TGTGCCAGCAGTTACACAGACAGGGCCGGGTACTTC. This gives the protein CASSYTDRAGYF.